These 25 T cell receptor beta chains originate from one sample sequenced in a study of T cell responses to AZD1222 COVID-19 vaccine. Data came from immunoSEQ multiplex PCR; TCRdb stores just in-frame clones and leaves some out. This table has about 99,000 clones, 93% appearing once. This sample comprised peripheral blood, obtained on day 0 of AZD1222 vaccination. All receptors come from an adult in good health.

This chain links TRBV5-8 with TRBJ2-1; D uncertain. CDR1 SGHTS and CDR2 YDEGEE come from the germline V gene. Trimming pared 4 bases from V and 9 bases from J, leaving 11 bases between. The CDR3 runs 12 residues. CDR3 bases: TGTGCCAGCAGCGAAGATGGTGGTGAGCAGTTCTTC. Translation gives CASSEDGGEQFF.

The chain joins TRBV6-5 to TRBJ1-6, with D unclear. The germline gives CDR1 MNHEY, CDR2 SVGAGI. This CDR3 is built from 13 residues. Trimming left V 6 bases short and J 7 bases short, with 10 bases between. The CDR3 DNA reads TGTGCCAGCAGGCGAGTACAGAATTCACCCCTCCACTTT. Its translation: CASRRVQNSPLHF.

This chain connects TRBV3-1 (or the pseudogene TRBV3-2) to TRBJ1-1; 7 bases map to TRBD1. V was clipped by 4 bases and J by 0 bases; unmatched bases: 14. Germline values: CDR1 LGHDT, CDR2 YNNKEL (reference sequence). The CDR3 is 18 residues long. This CDR3 reads CASSPRGTVRGMNTEAFF. CDR3 DNA: TGTGCCAGCAGCCCCCGGGGGACAGTCAGAGGTATGAACACTGAAGCTTTCTTT.

This clone was seen a few times. This chain joins TRBV5-1 and TRBJ1-1; no definite D call. The V end was cut by 0 bases, the J end by 7 bases, with 13 bases between. Germline loops: CDR1 SGHRS, CDR2 YFSETQ. The CDR3 consists of 14 residues. DNA for the CDR3: TGCGCCAGCAGCTTGGGCCAGGCGGCTATTGAAGCTTTCTTT. Amino acid sequence: CASSLGQAAIEAFF.

The chain links TRBV11-3 to TRBJ1-4; 7 bases are a match to TRBD1. The CDR3 has 15 residues. The V segment lost 4 bases and the J segment 3 bases; nucleotides outside the gene matches: 5. The V gene's germline CDR1 is SGHNT and CDR2 YENEEA. The CDR3 bases are TGTGCCAGCAGCTCAAGACAGGGCCCTAATGAAAAACTGTTTTTT. It is translated as CASSSRQGPNEKLFF.

The J gene is TRBJ2-1, the V gene TRBV30, with 11 bases lining up with TRBD1. In germline, CDR1 is GTSNPN, CDR2 SVGIG (reference sequence). The CDR3 covers 12 residues. V lost 7 bases and J lost 7; bases outside the gene matches: 3. As DNA, the CDR3 is TGTGCCTCAGGACAGGGGGCGAATGAGCAGTTCTTC. It yields the protein CASGQGANEQFF. The whole variable domain, remainder taken from reference TRBV30 and TRBJ2-1, is SQTIHQWPATLVQPVGSPLSLECTVEGTSNPNLYWYRQAAGRGLQLLFYSVGIGQISSEVPQNLSASRPQDRQFILSSKKLLLSDSGFYLCASGQGANEQFFGPGTRLTVL.

This clone was observed once. The CDR3 DNA reads as TGTGCCAGCACCCGACGGGTGGATCAGCCCCAGCATTTT. It is translated as CASTRRVDQPQHF. The chain couples TRBV28 to TRBJ1-5; D unclear. The CDR3 loop spans 13 amino acids. Trimming pared 7 bases from V and 5 bases from J, leaving 12 bases between. Germline V CDR1 and CDR2: MDHEN, SYDVKM.

The gene calls are TRBV7-9 and TRBJ1-2, with 7 bases that match TRBD1. The CDR3 length is 16 residues. Germline CDR1 and CDR2: SEHNR and FQNEAQ (reference sequence). Trimming took 4 bases from V and 8 from J; bases not matched to a gene: 16. The CDR3 nucleotides read TGTGCCAGCAGCTCTCGTGACAGGGACGAATATCACGGCTACACCTTC. It encodes CASSSRDRDEYHGYTF.

CDR3 protein: CASSLSAGTPRELFF. The DNA of the CDR3 is TGCGCCAGCAGCTTAAGCGCCGGGACACCCAGAGAACTGTTTTTT. The V gene is TRBV5-1, the J gene TRBJ1-4; a weak D match, TRBD1 (6 bases). This CDR3 spans 15 amino acids. CDR1 is SGHRS, CDR2 YFSETQ, per germline. V lost 2 bases, J lost 12 bases, and 20 bases lay in between.

This chain connects TRBV10-3 to TRBJ1-3; D call uncertain. This CDR3 is built from 14 residues. With 8 bases removed from V and 0 bases from J, the gap between germline ends came to 11 bases. Germline V CDR1 and CDR2: ENHRY, SYGVKD. The DNA of the CDR3 is TGTGCCATCGCGACAAGCACCTCTGGAAACACCATATATTTT. Translating gives CAIATSTSGNTIYF.

V is TRBV27 and J is TRBJ2-1; D perhaps matches TRBD2 (6 bases). CDR3 length equals 15 residues. Germline V gene lookup returns CDR1 MNHEY and CDR2 SMNVEV (reference sequence). V lost 2 bases, J lost 3 bases, and 11 bases lay in between. Here the CDR3 DNA reads TGTGCCAGCAGTTTAGCGGGCGGGAACTACAATGAGCAGTTCTTC. Translated: CASSLAGGNYNEQFF.

The rearrangement uses TRBV6-2 or TRBV6-3 and TRBJ2-7; TRBD1 or TRBD2 may be the D gene (5 bases each). The CDR3 contains 16 residues. Germline-derived CDR1 and CDR2 are MNHEY and SVGEGT. V was pared by 4 bases and J by 2 bases, with 18 bases between. The CDR3 DNA follows: TGTGCCAGCAGTTCCCTCGGGGCGACCTTGGCCTACGAGCAGTACTTC. The encoded protein is CASSSLGATLAYEQYF.

The chain is built from TRBV23-1 and TRBJ2-7; either TRBD1 or TRBD2 may fit D (5 bases each). TRBV23-1 is labeled an ORF, and its function is uncertain. Trimming removed 0 bases from V and 4 bases from J, with 16 bases in between. The CDR3 runs 16 residues. The CDR3 sequence: CASSQSRGPWSYEQYF. The CDR3 bases are TGCGCCAGCAGTCAATCACGGGGCCCCTGGTCTTACGAGCAGTACTTC.

This clone was observed a handful of times. The rearrangement joins TRBV27 to TRBJ2-3; 9 bases match TRBD1. The CDR3 is 14 amino acids. Germline-derived CDR1 and CDR2 are MNHEY and SMNVEV (reference sequence). V dropped 5 bases and J dropped 4; count of bases not matched to a gene: 4. The CDR3 region has the DNA TGTGCCAGCAGTATCCGACAGGGGGCAGATACGCAGTATTTT. Amino acid sequence: CASSIRQGADTQYF.

The chain combines TRBV7-9 with TRBJ1-1; the D gene is possibly TRBD1 (5 bases). Looked up from germline, CDR1 is SEHNR and CDR2 is FQNEAQ (reference sequence). The V gene lost 5 bases and the J gene lost 8 bases, with 12 bases spanning the gap. CDR3 length: 12 amino acids. The CDR3 loop is CASSTLTDEAFF. CDR3 DNA: TGTGCCAGCAGCACCCTGACAGACGAAGCTTTCTTT.

The chain has TRBV9 and TRBJ1-1, with D perhaps matching TRBD1 (5 bases). The germline V gene encodes CDR1 SGDLS and CDR2 YYNGEE. The CDR3 length is 12 residues. V shed 7 bases and J shed 10 bases, with 17 bases lying between them. DNA for the CDR3: TGTGCCAGCGGGAGGGGAGGTGGAAGAGCTTTCTTT. It codes for CASGRGGGRAFF.

This chain joins TRBV5-1 and TRBJ2-7; either TRBD1 or TRBD2 may supply D (6 bases each). The CDR3 loop spans 14 amino acids. Germline V gene data show CDR1 as SGHRS and CDR2 as YFSETQ. The V gene lost 3 bases and the J gene lost 3 bases, with 13 bases spanning the gap. This chain's CDR3 is CASSWSGGGYEQYF. The DNA of the CDR3 is TGCGCCAGCAGCTGGAGCGGAGGGGGCTACGAGCAGTACTTC.

The rearrangement links TRBV19 to TRBJ1-2; D not resolved. Per the germline V gene, CDR1 is LNHDA and CDR2 is SQIVND (reference sequence). V lost 3 bases, J lost 7 bases, and 18 bases lay in between. The CDR3 extends over 15 amino acids. The CDR3 nucleotides read TGTGCCAGTAGTATGTCTGGTCCCTCCAGGACTGGCTACACCTTC. Residues: CASSMSGPSRTGYTF.

The V call is TRBV7-2, the J call TRBJ1-2; a possible D gene is TRBD1 (5 bases). V was cut by 4 bases and J by 8 bases, with 17 bases left in between. This CDR3 has 14 residues. CDR1 and CDR2 from the germline V gene are SGHTA and FQGNSA. CDR3 loop: CASSSRGLSMGYTF. CDR3 bases: TGTGCCAGCAGCTCGAGGGGACTCTCTATGGGCTACACCTTC.

The chain uses TRBV7-2 and TRBJ1-1, with D possibly being TRBD1 (5 bases). This CDR3 is 13 amino acids long. V was cut by 2 bases and J by 8 bases, with 12 bases left in between. The germline V gene encodes CDR1 SGHTA and CDR2 FQGNSA. CDR3 DNA sequence: TGTGCCAGCAGCTTACAAATCCGGGGGGAAGCTTTCTTT. It specifies CASSLQIRGEAFF.

The chain recombines TRBV29-1 with TRBJ1-6; the match to TRBD1 covers 7 bases. The germline V gene has CDR1 SQVTM and CDR2 ANQGSEA. V shed 7 bases, J shed 4 bases, and the junction held 7 bases outside the gene matches. There are 14 residues in the CDR3. The CDR3 sequence is CSARTGNYNSPLHF. The CDR3 DNA reads as TGCAGCGCCCGGACAGGAAATTATAATTCACCCCTCCACTTT.

The rearrangement links TRBV5-1 to TRBJ2-1, with TRBD2 matching over 12 bases. CDR3 length: 17 residues. Trimming removed 6 bases from V and 0 bases from J; junction bases left unmatched: 7. CDR1 and CDR2 from the germline V gene are SGHRS and YFSETQ. CDR3 in amino acids: CASKRTSGASSYNEQFF. The DNA of the CDR3 is TGCGCCAGCAAGCGGACTAGCGGGGCATCCTCCTACAATGAGCAGTTCTTC.

The CDR3 coding sequence is TGTGCCAGCAGCCAAGATCGCGGGAGGGCGCAGTATTTT. The encoded protein is CASSQDRGRAQYF. This chain joins TRBV3-1 (or the pseudogene TRBV3-2) and TRBJ2-3; 9 bases agree with TRBD2. The germline V gene has CDR1 LGHDT and CDR2 YNNKEL (reference sequence). There are 13 residues in the CDR3. The J segment lost 10 bases and the V segment lost 0 bases, leaving 2 bases of the junction unmatched.

This clone was observed a handful of times. This rearrangement joins TRBV6-4 to TRBJ2-1; 11 positions match TRBD2. The V segment lost 4 bases and the J segment 7 bases; nucleotides outside the gene matches: 6. CDR3 size: 15 residues. Germline lookup yields CDR1 MRHNA and CDR2 SNTAGT. The CDR3 loop is CASSVALAGGNEQFF. The CDR3 bases are TGTGCCAGCAGTGTGGCCCTAGCGGGAGGAAATGAGCAGTTCTTC.

CDR3 amino acids: CASRSTGSYGYTF. The CDR3 DNA follows: TGTGCCAGCCGAAGCACGGGTAGCTATGGCTACACCTTC. This sequence joins TRBV28 and TRBJ1-2; D not certain. CDR1 is MDHEN, CDR2 SYDVKM, per germline. V dropped 8 bases and J dropped 4 bases, with 14 bases sitting between them. This CDR3 is 13 amino acids long.